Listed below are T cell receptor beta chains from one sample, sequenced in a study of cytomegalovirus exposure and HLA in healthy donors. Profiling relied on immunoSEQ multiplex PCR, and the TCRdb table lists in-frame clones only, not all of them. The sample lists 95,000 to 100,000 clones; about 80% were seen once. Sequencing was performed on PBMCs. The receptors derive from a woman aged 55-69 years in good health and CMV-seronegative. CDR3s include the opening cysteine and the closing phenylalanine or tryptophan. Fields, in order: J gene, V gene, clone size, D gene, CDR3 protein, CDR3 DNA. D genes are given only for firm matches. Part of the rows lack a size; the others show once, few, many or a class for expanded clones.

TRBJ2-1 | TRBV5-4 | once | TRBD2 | CASSRGSGRAGNEQFF | TGTGCCAGCAGTCGTGGTAGCGGGAGGGCGGGCAATGAGCAGTTCTTC
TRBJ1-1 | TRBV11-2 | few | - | CASSGVMNTEAFF | TGTGCCAGCAGTGGAGTCATGAACACTGAAGCTTTCTTT
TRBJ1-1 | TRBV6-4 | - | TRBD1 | CASSLTGANTEAFF | TGTGCCAGCAGTTTAACAGGGGCGAACACTGAAGCTTTCTTT
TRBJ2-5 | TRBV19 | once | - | CASSTVADSGETQYF | TGTGCCAGTAGTACGGTGGCGGACAGTGGAGAGACCCAGTACTTC
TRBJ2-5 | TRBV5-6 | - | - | CASSFSRGMETQYF | TGTGCCAGCAGCTTCAGCCGGGGGATGGAGACCCAGTACTTC
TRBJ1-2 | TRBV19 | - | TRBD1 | CASSMTGARFDYGYTF | TGTGCCAGTAGTATGACAGGGGCCCGATTCGACTATGGCTACACCTTC
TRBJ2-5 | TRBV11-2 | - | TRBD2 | CASSPRGAGEETQYF | TGTGCCAGCAGCCCCAGGGGAGCGGGAGAAGAGACCCAGTACTTC
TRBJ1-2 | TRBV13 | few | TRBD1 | CASSLGRLGQGPGGYTF | TGTGCCAGCAGCTTAGGCCGTCTTGGACAGGGGCCCGGGGGCTACACCTTC
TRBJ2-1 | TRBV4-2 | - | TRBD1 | CASSQGAGGYNEQFF | TGTGCCAGCAGCCAAGGGGCAGGGGGCTACAATGAGCAGTTCTTC
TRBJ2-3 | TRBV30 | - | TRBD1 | CALGQGMPDTQYF | TGTGCCCTCGGACAGGGTATGCCAGATACGCAGTATTTT
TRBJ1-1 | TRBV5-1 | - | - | CASSLIGRDTEAFF | TGCGCCAGCAGCTTGATTGGCAGGGACACTGAAGCTTTCTTT
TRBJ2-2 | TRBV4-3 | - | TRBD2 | CASSQAGGPGELFF | TGCGCCAGCAGCCAAGCGGGAGGACCCGGGGAGCTGTTTTTT
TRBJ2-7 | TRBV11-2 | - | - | CASSLDRYTYEQYF | TGTGCCAGCAGCTTAGACCGATACACCTACGAGCAGTACTTC
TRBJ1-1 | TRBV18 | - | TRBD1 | CASSPQGAHTEAFF | TGTGCCAGCTCACCACAGGGGGCGCACACTGAAGCTTTCTTT
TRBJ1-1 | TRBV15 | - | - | CATSREYTTEAFF | TGTGCCACCAGCAGAGAGTACACCACTGAAGCTTTCTTT
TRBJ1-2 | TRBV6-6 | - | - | CASSYGGPNYGYTF | TGTGCCAGCAGTTACGGGGGCCCGAACTATGGCTACACCTTC
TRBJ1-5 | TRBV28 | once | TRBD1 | CAIQEGGQGNQPQHF | TGTGCCATCCAGGAGGGAGGACAGGGAAATCAGCCCCAGCATTTT
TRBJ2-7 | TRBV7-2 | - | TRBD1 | CASSSRQGTEQYF | TGTGCCAGCAGCTCCAGACAGGGCACCGAGCAGTACTTC
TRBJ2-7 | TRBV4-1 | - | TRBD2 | CASSQVYSGGRSYEQYF | TGCGCCAGCAGCCAAGTGTACAGCGGGGGTAGGTCCTACGAGCAGTACTTC
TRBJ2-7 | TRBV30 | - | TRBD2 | CAWSVRLAGGSPYEQYF | TGTGCCTGGAGTGTACGACTAGCGGGAGGATCACCCTACGAGCAGTACTTC
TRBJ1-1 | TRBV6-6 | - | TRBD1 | CASRSTGRTEAFF | TGTGCCAGCAGGTCGACAGGGAGGACTGAAGCTTTCTTT
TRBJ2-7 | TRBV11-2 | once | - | CASSSRVYEQYF | TGTGCCAGCAGCTCCAGGGTCTACGAGCAGTACTTC
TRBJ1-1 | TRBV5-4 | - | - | CASSLEGMGRLNTEAFF | TGTGCCAGCAGCTTGGAGGGGATGGGCAGGTTGAACACTGAAGCTTTCTTT
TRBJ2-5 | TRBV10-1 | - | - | CASRTGTSSQYF | TGCGCCAGCAGAACCGGGACAAGTAGTCAGTACTTC
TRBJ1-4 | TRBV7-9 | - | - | CASGYGSGEKLFF | TGTGCCAGCGGGTATGGGAGTGGAGAAAAACTGTTTTTT
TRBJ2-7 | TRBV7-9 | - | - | CASSLPAEAEQYF | TGTGCCAGCAGCTTACCCGCGGAGGCCGAGCAGTACTTC
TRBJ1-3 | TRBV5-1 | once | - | CASSFTQGPTSGNTIYF | TGCGCCAGCAGCTTCACTCAGGGGCCCACCTCTGGAAACACCATATATTTT
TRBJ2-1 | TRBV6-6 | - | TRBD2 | CASSYGLAVYNEQFF | TGTGCCAGCAGTTACGGACTAGCGGTCTACAATGAGCAGTTCTTC
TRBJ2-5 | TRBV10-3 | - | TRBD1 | CAISEVQGVETQYF | TGTGCCATCAGTGAGGTACAGGGGGTGGAGACCCAGTACTTC
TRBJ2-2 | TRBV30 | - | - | CAWSVASGGTGELFF | TGTGCCTGGAGTGTGGCGAGCGGAGGAACCGGGGAGCTGTTTTTT
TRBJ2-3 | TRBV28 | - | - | CASGGPSTDTQYF | TGTGCCAGTGGGGGCCCTAGCACAGATACGCAGTATTTT
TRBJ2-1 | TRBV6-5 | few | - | CASSYSSIYNEQFF | TGTGCCAGCAGTTACTCGAGTATCTACAATGAGCAGTTCTTC
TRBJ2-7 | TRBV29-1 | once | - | CSVSVLDSYEQYF | TGCAGCGTTTCAGTCCTAGACTCCTACGAGCAGTACTTC
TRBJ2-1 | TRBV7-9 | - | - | CASSLPGAADEQFF | TGTGCCAGCAGCTTACCGGGAGCAGCGGATGAGCAGTTCTTC
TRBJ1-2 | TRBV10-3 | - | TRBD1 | CAISESRSGDRARTNYGYTF | TGTGCCATCAGTGAGTCGCGAAGTGGGGACAGGGCAAGAACTAACTATGGCTACACCTTC
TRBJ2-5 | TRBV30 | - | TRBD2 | CAWSVGTSGQETQYF | TGTGCCTGGAGTGTAGGGACTAGCGGACAAGAGACCCAGTACTTC
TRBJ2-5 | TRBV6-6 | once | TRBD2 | CASEAGGLQETQYF | TGTGCCTCGGAAGCGGGGGGGCTGCAAGAGACCCAGTACTTC
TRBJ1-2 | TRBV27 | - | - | CASSLTGNYGYTF | TGTGCCAGCAGTCTAACAGGGAACTATGGCTACACCTTC
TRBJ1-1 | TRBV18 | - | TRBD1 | CASSNAQGALTEAFF | TGTGCCAGCTCAAACGCACAGGGGGCTTTAACTGAAGCTTTCTTT
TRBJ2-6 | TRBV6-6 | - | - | CASSYAGSWANVLTF | TGTGCCAGCAGTTACGCGGGGAGTTGGGCCAACGTCCTGACTTTC
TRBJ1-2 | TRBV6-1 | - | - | CASSERYGGGTHYGYTF | TGTGCCAGCAGTGAGCGCTATGGGGGGGGCACCCACTATGGCTACACCTTC
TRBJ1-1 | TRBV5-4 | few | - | CASSLSPGMNTEAFF | TGTGCCAGCAGCTTGTCTCCAGGGATGAACACTGAAGCTTTCTTT
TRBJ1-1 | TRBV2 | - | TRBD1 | CASSVLAGGTEAFF | TGTGCCAGCAGTGTACTAGCAGGGGGCACTGAAGCTTTCTTT
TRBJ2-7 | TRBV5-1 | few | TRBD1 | CASSSQDRAKSEQYF | TGCGCCAGCAGCTCGCAGGACAGGGCTAAAAGCGAGCAGTACTTC
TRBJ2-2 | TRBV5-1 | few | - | CASSLGGTNTGELFF | TGCGCCAGCAGCTTAGGAGGGACTAACACCGGGGAGCTGTTTTTT
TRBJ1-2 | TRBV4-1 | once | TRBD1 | CASSQDRGQDYGYTF | TGCGCCAGCAGCCAAGATCGGGGACAGGACTATGGCTACACCTTC
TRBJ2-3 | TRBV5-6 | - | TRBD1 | CASMTQGFSTDTQYF | TGTGCCAGCATGACACAGGGGTTTTCCACAGATACGCAGTATTTT